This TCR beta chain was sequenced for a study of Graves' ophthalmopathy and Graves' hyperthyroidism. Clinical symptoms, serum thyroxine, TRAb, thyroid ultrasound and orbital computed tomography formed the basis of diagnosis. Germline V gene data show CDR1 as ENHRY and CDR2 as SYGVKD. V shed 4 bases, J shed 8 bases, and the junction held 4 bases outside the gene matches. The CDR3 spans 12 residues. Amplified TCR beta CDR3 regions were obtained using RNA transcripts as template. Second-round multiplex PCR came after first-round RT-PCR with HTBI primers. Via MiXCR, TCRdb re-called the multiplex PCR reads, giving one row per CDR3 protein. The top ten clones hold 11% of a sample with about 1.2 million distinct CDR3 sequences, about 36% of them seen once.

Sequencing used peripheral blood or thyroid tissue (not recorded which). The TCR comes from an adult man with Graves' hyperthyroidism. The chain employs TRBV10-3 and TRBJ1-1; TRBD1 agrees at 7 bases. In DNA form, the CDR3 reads TGTGCCATCAGTGTGGGGGACAGCGAAGCTTTCTTT. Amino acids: CAISVGDSEAFF.